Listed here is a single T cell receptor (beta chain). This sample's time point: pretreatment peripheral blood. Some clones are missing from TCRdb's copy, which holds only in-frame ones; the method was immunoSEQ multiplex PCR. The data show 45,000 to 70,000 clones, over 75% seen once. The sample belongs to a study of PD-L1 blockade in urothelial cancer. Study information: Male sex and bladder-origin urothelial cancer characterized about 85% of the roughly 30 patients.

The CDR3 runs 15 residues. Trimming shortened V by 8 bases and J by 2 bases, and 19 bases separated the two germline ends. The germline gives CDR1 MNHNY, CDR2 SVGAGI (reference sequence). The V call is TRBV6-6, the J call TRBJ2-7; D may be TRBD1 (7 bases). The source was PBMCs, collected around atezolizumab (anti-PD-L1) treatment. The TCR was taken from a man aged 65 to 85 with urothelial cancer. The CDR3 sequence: CASEEGAGSAYEQYF. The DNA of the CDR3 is TGTGCCAGCGAGGAGGGGGCGGGGTCTGCCTACGAGCAGTACTTC.